A selection of T cell receptor beta chains follows, all from one sample in a study of cytomegalovirus exposure and HLA in healthy donors. Produced via immunoSEQ multiplex PCR; TCRdb's table is partial and in-frame only. The table shows roughly 100,000 clones, with 60% to 80% occurring only once. Sequenced material: PBMCs. The receptors were sampled from a woman between 40 and 55 years old in good health and CMV-seropositive. Both conserved end residues are part of each CDR3. A D gene is named only where the DNA matches it firmly. A row's size may be missing; if present it is once, few, many or a size class.

TRBJ2-7 | TRBV28 | NA | NA | CASSSHNSYEQYF
TRBJ2-7 | TRBV6-1 | NA | TRBD1 | CASVTDRGYTYEQYF
TRBJ2-7 | TRBV11-3 | NA | NA | CASSLLDHGVGEQYF
TRBJ2-7 | TRBV7-9 | NA | NA | CASSPRSGQAKWDYEQYF
TRBJ2-3 | TRBV27 | NA | TRBD2 | CASTSGGTPNTQYF
TRBJ2-7 | TRBV4-3 | NA | NA | CASSQDTNRADEQYF
TRBJ1-5 | TRBV5-8 | NA | TRBD1 | CASSLGTGYQNSNQPQHF
TRBJ2-7 | TRBV7-6 | few | NA | CASSFRDKVYEQYF
TRBJ2-7 | TRBV6-5 | NA | NA | CASNPSGQGSYEQYF
TRBJ1-6 | TRBV19 | NA | NA | CASSRDSSSPLHF
TRBJ2-7 | TRBV7-9 | few | TRBD1 | CASNPYRDRATYEQYF
TRBJ2-7 | TRBV4-1 | NA | NA | CASSHGGPPYEQYF
TRBJ2-1 | TRBV18 | NA | NA | CASSPLWGPYNEQFF
TRBJ2-7 | TRBV6-5 | NA | NA | CASRSGQSSYEQYF
TRBJ2-1 | TRBV10-2 | NA | TRBD2 | CASSDWVLAGAHEQFF
TRBJ2-1 | TRBV5-6 | NA | NA | CASSLELAYNEQFF
TRBJ2-1 | TRBV5-1 | NA | NA | CASSLDRVSYNEQFF
TRBJ1-6 | TRBV5-4 | NA | NA | CASSSWNAGVGSPLHF
TRBJ1-5 | TRBV5-8 | few | TRBD1 | CASSSQGASGPQHF
TRBJ1-5 | TRBV4-1 | NA | NA | CASSQPTGGINQPQHF
TRBJ1-1 | TRBV5-1 | NA | TRBD1 | CASSSQGVNTEAFF
TRBJ2-7 | TRBV9 | NA | NA | CASSVGSDEQYF
TRBJ2-5 | TRBV7-6 | NA | TRBD2 | CASSLGLAGGQETQYF
TRBJ1-6 | TRBV6-5 | NA | NA | CASSYENASPLHF
TRBJ1-2 | TRBV7-9 | NA | NA | CSSSLVRGNYGYTF
TRBJ2-1 | TRBV28 | NA | NA | CASRLGGSAYNEQFF
TRBJ2-1 | TRBV28 | NA | NA | CASSLPSGVDEQFF
TRBJ1-5 | TRBV19 | NA | NA | CASRSQGGNQPQHF
TRBJ2-5 | TRBV27 | NA | TRBD1 | CASSLYDRGGETQYF
TRBJ2-1 | TRBV4-2 | once | NA | CASSQGLPYNEQFF
TRBJ2-5 | TRBV5-1 | NA | TRBD1 | CASSLGTGGGQETQYF
TRBJ1-6 | TRBV19 | NA | NA | CASSIGGPTSPLHF
TRBJ2-7 | TRBV5-4 | NA | TRBD2 | CASNRDGGGRGDEQYF
TRBJ2-5 | TRBV7-2 | NA | TRBD2 | CASSLGRREASRETQYF
TRBJ2-3 | TRBV4-1 | few | TRBD2 | CASSQVAGDTDTQYF
TRBJ1-1 | TRBV28 | once | TRBD1 | CASNSQGAGTEAFF
TRBJ1-1 | TRBV6-5 | NA | NA | CASSYWARPTEAFF
TRBJ2-7 | TRBV14 | few | TRBD2 | CASSPAGFVSGRSYEQYF
TRBJ1-6 | TRBV7-6 | NA | NA | CASSLEPGSPLHF
TRBJ2-5 | TRBV28 | NA | NA | CASSSNKRVTPREQYF
TRBJ2-2 | TRBV9 | NA | TRBD2 | CASSVLAGGPFGELFF
TRBJ2-1 | TRBV7-9 | NA | TRBD2 | CASSRTSGFRDEQFF
TRBJ1-4 | TRBV4-2 | NA | NA | CASSKDKGTAQGEKLFF
TRBJ2-3 | TRBV11-3 | once | TRBD2 | CASSLGLGRADTQYF
TRBJ1-1 | TRBV28 | NA | NA | CASSRGDSTEAFF
TRBJ2-7 | TRBV6-6 | NA | NA | CASSRGNRYEQYF
TRBJ1-4 | TRBV6-6 | NA | NA | CASSRGWQSEKPFF
TRBJ1-2 | TRBV9 | NA | NA | CASSVGGGADGVGYTF
TRBJ2-1 | TRBV4-3 | NA | NA | CASSQLIFEWYNEQFF
TRBJ1-2 | TRBV28 | NA | TRBD1 | CASSLFRDRAVDGYTF
TRBJ2-7 | TRBV7-9 | few | TRBD1 | CASSLGPGQGIYEQYF
TRBJ2-2 | TRBV18 | NA | NA | CASSPGPTGETGELFF
TRBJ2-1 | TRBV5-1 | NA | NA | CASSSRRSEQFF
TRBJ1-6 | TRBV2 | NA | TRBD1 | CASSGQGGTNSPLHF
TRBJ2-2 | TRBV5-8 | NA | NA | CASSLATGIRSGELFF